Listed below are T cell receptor beta chains from one sample, sequenced in a study of T cells after somatic rescue of genetic block. The assay was immunoSEQ multiplex PCR, and TCRdb's table has in-frame clones only and misses some. The sample has approximately 71,000 clones, around 92% seen once. Sequenced: peripheral blood mononuclear cells (PBMCs). Receptor source: a man aged 35 to 55. CDR3s include the opening cysteine and the closing phenylalanine or tryptophan. D genes are given only for firm matches. For some rows the clone size is stated as once, few or many, or as a class when expanded; others skip it.

>NA|TRBJ2-2|TRBV18|NA|11
TGTGCAGGGGCGAACACCGGGGAGCTGTTTTTT
CAGANTGELFF
>NA|TRBJ2-1|TRBV7-2|NA|16
TGTGCCAGCAGCTTAGAGGCGGCGAGGGTTTGGGGTGAGCAGTTCTTC
CASSLEAARVWGEQFF
>NA|TRBJ1-5|TRBV7-8|NA|15
TGTGCCAGCAGCCCGTTTGGGGTGAGCAATCAGCCCCAGCATTTT
CASSPFGVSNQPQHF
>NA|TRBJ1-2|TRBV27|NA|13
TGTGCCAGCAGTTTCGCCAGGAACTATGGCTACACCTTC
CASSFARNYGYTF
>NA|TRBJ1-1|TRBV2|NA|13
TGTGCCAGCAGTGATCAGGGGAACACTGAAGCTTTCTTT
CASSDQGNTEAFF
>NA|TRBJ2-1|TRBV7-6|TRBD2|15
TGTGCCAGCAGCTTCGCTAGCGGAACCTACAATGAGCAGTTCTTC
CASSFASGTYNEQFF
>NA|TRBJ1-4|TRBV15|NA|14
TGTGCCACCAGCAGAGTAGGCATCCAGGAAAAACTGTTTTTT
CATSRVGIQEKLFF
>NA|TRBJ2-3|TRBV5-1|TRBD2|15
TGCGCCAGCAGACCCCGGGGGGGCGACACAGATACGCAGTATTTT
CASRPRGGDTDTQYF
>NA|TRBJ1-5|TRBV13|NA|15
TGTGCCAGCAGCTTAGGCCCGGGCGGTAGGCAGCCCCAGCATTTT
CASSLGPGGRQPQHF
>once|TRBJ1-2|TRBV27|NA|13
TGTGCCAGCAGTCCGGCGAGTCTCTATGGCTACACCTTC
CASSPASLYGYTF
>NA|TRBJ1-1|TRBV28|TRBD1|13
TGTGCCAGCAGAGTGACAGGGCGAACTGAAGCTTTCTTT
CASRVTGRTEAFF
>NA|TRBJ1-2|TRBV18|NA|14
TGTGCCAGCTCACCACTCGGGGGGTCCTATGGCTACACCTTC
CASSPLGGSYGYTF
>once|TRBJ2-1|TRBV4-2|TRBD2|17
TGTGCCAGCAGCCAAGATCTCCCGCTAGCGGGATGGGATGAGCAGTTCTTC
CASSQDLPLAGWDEQFF
>once|TRBJ2-7|TRBV13|NA|12
TGTGCCAGCAGCCAGGACCCATACGAGCAGTACTTC
CASSQDPYEQYF
>once|TRBJ2-1|TRBV5-6|TRBD1|17
TGTGCCAGCAGCTTTATGACAGGGGGCGGATGGGACAATGAGCAGTTCTTC
CASSFMTGGGWDNEQFF
>NA|TRBJ1-4|TRBV7-9|NA|14
TGTGCCAGCAGCTCAACAGGGTTCAATGAAAAACTGTTTTTT
CASSSTGFNEKLFF
>NA|TRBJ2-7|TRBV9|TRBD1|15
TGTGCCAGCAGCTCCGGGACAGGAAGCTCCTACGAGCAGTACTTC
CASSSGTGSSYEQYF
>NA|TRBJ2-3|TRBV18|TRBD2|14
TGTGCCAGCTCAGGGACTAGTGTTAAAGATACGCAGTATTTT
CASSGTSVKDTQYF
>NA|TRBJ1-5|TRBV7-2|NA|18
TGTGCCAGCAGCTTTAGGGGGACCCGAATTGGGAGCAATCAGCCCCAGCATTTT
CASSFRGTRIGSNQPQHF
>NA|TRBJ2-7|TRBV18|NA|12
TGTGCCAGCTCACCAACCGGGTACGAGCAGTACTTC
CASSPTGYEQYF
>NA|TRBJ1-5|TRBV7-6|NA|15
TGTGCCAGCAGCTTAGATGGGGGCAGGAATCAGCCCCAGCATTTT
CASSLDGGRNQPQHF
>NA|TRBJ2-7|TRBV28|TRBD2|16
TGTGCCAGCAGTTTCCCTAAGCGGGAGGGCGGTTACGAGCAGTACTTC
CASSFPKREGGYEQYF
>once|TRBJ1-2|TRBV30|NA|14
TGTGCCGGTACCAGGACAGCTTTTAACTATGGCTACACCTTC
CAGTRTAFNYGYTF
>once|TRBJ2-4|TRBV28|NA|14
TGTGCCAGCAGAGGCGCCCCAGCCTGGGACATTCAGTACTTC
CASRGAPAWDIQYF
>NA|TRBJ2-7|TRBV11-2|NA|16
TGTGCCAGCAGCTCCCCGGCGGGGCAGGGCCTGTACGAGCAGTACTTC
CASSSPAGQGLYEQYF
>NA|TRBJ1-1|TRBV14|NA|14
TGTGCCAGCAGCCAAGGTGGGTTTCGGACTGAAGCTTTCTTT
CASSQGGFRTEAFF
>NA|TRBJ2-7|TRBV15|TRBD2|16
TGTGCCACCAGCAGAGAAACGGGACTAGCCTCCTACGAGCAGTACTTC
CATSRETGLASYEQYF
>NA|TRBJ2-3|TRBV6-1|NA|17
TGTGCCAGCAGTGAGTTCACAGGGCCCCGCAACACAGATACGCAGTATTTT
CASSEFTGPRNTDTQYF
>NA|TRBJ2-7|TRBV7-2|TRBD2|16
TGTGCCAGCAGCCCCTGGACTAGCGGGAACTCCTACGAGCAGTACTTC
CASSPWTSGNSYEQYF
>NA|TRBJ1-1|TRBV2|NA|14
TGTGCCAGCAGTGAAGAGCAGGGGAACACTGAAGCTTTCTTT
CASSEEQGNTEAFF
>once|TRBJ2-3|TRBV7-9|NA|10
TGTGCCAGCAGCCCCCAAAGCAGTTTTTTT
CASSPQSSFF
>NA|TRBJ2-7|TRBV4-3|TRBD2|16
TGCGCCAGCAGCCAAGCATCTAGCGGGGTATCCTACGAGCAGTACTTC
CASSQASSGVSYEQYF
>NA|TRBJ2-7|TRBV11-2|NA|17
TGTGCCAGCAGACTTAGTACCCACGATTCGGGTGCCTACGAGCAGTACTTC
CASRLSTHDSGAYEQYF
>NA|TRBJ1-5|TRBV28|NA|13
TGTGCCAGCAGTTTTTTATGGAATCAGCCCCAGCATTTT
CASSFLWNQPQHF
>NA|TRBJ1-5|TRBV18|NA|13
TGTGCCAGCTCACCAGGCAAGAATCAGCCCCAGCATTTT
CASSPGKNQPQHF
>NA|TRBJ1-2|TRBV15|TRBD1|16
TGTGCCACCAGCAGAGGGGACAGGGCGAGGGACTATGGCTACACCTTC
CATSRGDRARDYGYTF
>NA|TRBJ2-7|TRBV11-2|NA|15
TGTGCCAGCAGCTTAGATAAACCCGGGACGAGAGAGCAGTACTTC
CASSLDKPGTREQYF
>NA|TRBJ2-7|TRBV5-1|NA|16
TGCGCCAGCAGCTTACCCGCAGGAGCCTTTTCCTACGAGCAGTACTTC
CASSLPAGAFSYEQYF
>NA|TRBJ2-5|TRBV7-2|NA|16
TGTGCCAGCAGCTTAAACCCCCACTGGAGCCAAGAGACCCAGTACTTC
CASSLNPHWSQETQYF
>NA|TRBJ2-2|TRBV7-2|NA|17
TGTGCCAGCAGCTTAGCATACTGGGACCTGGGAGCCGGGGAGCTGTTTTTT
CASSLAYWDLGAGELFF
>NA|TRBJ1-1|TRBV27|NA|12
TGTGCCAGCAGTTTACGCGGGGCTGAAGCTTTCTTT
CASSLRGAEAFF
>NA|TRBJ2-5|TRBV5-4|TRBD2|17
TGTGCCAGCAGCATACCAACTAGCGGGAGTACAAAAGAGACCCAGTACTTC
CASSIPTSGSTKETQYF
>NA|TRBJ2-7|TRBV29-1|TRBD1|16
TGCAGCGTTGCAAACCTCCTGGGGACAGAATACTACGAGCAGTACTTC
CSVANLLGTEYYEQYF
>NA|TRBJ1-5|TRBV6-1|NA|14
TGTGCCAGCAGTGAGATCGATAGCAATCAGCCCCAGCATTTT
CASSEIDSNQPQHF
>NA|TRBJ1-5|TRBV6-6|TRBD1|14
TGTGCCAGCAGATGGGACAGGGGCCGTCAGCCCCAGCATTTT
CASRWDRGRQPQHF
>NA|TRBJ2-2|TRBV5-1|NA|14
TGCGCCAGCAGCTTCAGGGGTGAGGGCGGGGAGCTGTTTTTT
CASSFRGEGGELFF
>NA|TRBJ1-2|TRBV4-3|NA|15
TGCGCCAGCAGCCAAGCTGGCGGAGGAGGCTATGGCTACACCTTC
CASSQAGGGGYGYTF
>NA|TRBJ2-7|TRBV7-2|NA|11
TGTGCCGGGGGATGGGGCTACGAGCAGTACTTC
CAGGWGYEQYF
>NA|TRBJ2-7|TRBV7-9|NA|11
TGTGCCAGCAGCCTAAACTACGAGCAGTACTTC
CASSLNYEQYF
>NA|TRBJ2-3|TRBV6-1|NA|14
TGTGCCAGCAGTGAAGCGCTAATCACAGATACGCAGTATTTT
CASSEALITDTQYF
>once|TRBJ2-3|TRBV5-1|NA|15
TGCGCCAGCAGCTTGTTTCAGGGGGGTTCAGATACGCAGTATTTT
CASSLFQGGSDTQYF
>few|TRBJ1-5|TRBV9|NA|15
TGTGCCAGCAGCGTAGATGGGATAGTCAATCAGCCCCAGCATTTT
CASSVDGIVNQPQHF
>NA|TRBJ2-1|TRBV11-2|TRBD2|15
TGTGCCAGCAGGCCCCTGGCGGGGGGGGGCGGTGAGCAGTTCTTC
CASRPLAGGGGEQFF
>NA|TRBJ2-1|TRBV27|NA|12
TGTGCCAGCAGTTTATCGAGCAATGAGCAGTTCTTC
CASSLSSNEQFF
>once|TRBJ2-1|TRBV6-1|NA|13
TGTGCCAGCAGTGGCAGGGGATACAATGAGCAGTTCTTC
CASSGRGYNEQFF
>NA|TRBJ2-5|TRBV6-6|TRBD1|14
TGTGCCAGCAGCCAGGACAGGGATCAAGAGACCCAGTACTTC
CASSQDRDQETQYF
>NA|TRBJ2-3|TRBV7-2|NA|16
TGTGCCAGCAGCTTAGCACGGGTGTGGGGCACAGATACGCAGTATTTT
CASSLARVWGTDTQYF